A selection of T cell receptor beta chains follows, all from one sample in a study of cytomegalovirus exposure and HLA in healthy donors. Produced via immunoSEQ multiplex PCR; TCRdb's table is partial and in-frame only. Of fewer than 400,000 clones listed, 70% to 90% are singletons. The sample comprised PBMCs. The receptor source for this set is a woman aged 18-29 years in good health and CMV-seronegative. Both conserved end residues are part of each CDR3. The D gene is left open where the match is weak. A clone size is listed for some rows: how often the clone was seen (once, few, many), or a class if it is expanded.

D gene: TRBD1; J gene: TRBJ2-1; clone size: -; V gene: TRBV6-5; CDR3 DNA: TGTGCCAGCAGGGGACAGGGAAATGAGCAGTTCTTC; CDR3 protein: CASRGQGNEQFF
D gene: -; J gene: TRBJ2-6; clone size: -; V gene: TRBV6-4; CDR3 DNA: TGTGCCAGCAGTGACGGGACATCTGGGGCCAACGTCCTGACTTTC; CDR3 protein: CASSDGTSGANVLTF
D gene: -; J gene: TRBJ1-1; clone size: few; V gene: TRBV4-1; CDR3 DNA: TGCGCCAGCAGCCAAGACACAGGGTTCTCCACTGAAGCTTTCTTT; CDR3 protein: CASSQDTGFSTEAFF
D gene: TRBD2; J gene: TRBJ2-1; clone size: -; V gene: TRBV5-1; CDR3 DNA: TGCGCCAGCAGCCCGTCGGGACTAGCGGGATACAATGAGCAGTTCTTC; CDR3 protein: CASSPSGLAGYNEQFF
D gene: -; J gene: TRBJ2-5; clone size: once; V gene: TRBV11-3; CDR3 DNA: TGTGCCAGCAGTCATGGGGCCCGAGAGACCCAGTACTTC; CDR3 protein: CASSHGARETQYF
D gene: -; J gene: TRBJ2-1; clone size: -; V gene: TRBV5-1; CDR3 DNA: TGCGCCAGCAGCTTGGGACAGGTATACAATGAGCAGTTCTTC; CDR3 protein: CASSLGQVYNEQFF
D gene: -; J gene: TRBJ1-2; clone size: once; V gene: TRBV5-1; CDR3 DNA: TGCGCCTCCACCGGGACTCTTAACTATGGCTACACCTTC; CDR3 protein: CASTGTLNYGYTF
D gene: TRBD1; J gene: TRBJ1-2; clone size: -; V gene: TRBV28; CDR3 DNA: TGTGCCAGCAGTCCAGGGGACAGGGCTGGGTATGGCTACACCTTC; CDR3 protein: CASSPGDRAGYGYTF
D gene: -; J gene: TRBJ2-5; clone size: -; V gene: TRBV7-9; CDR3 DNA: TGTGCCAGCATGGATCGAGGGGGGAGGGAAGAGACCCAGTACTTC; CDR3 protein: CASMDRGGREETQYF
D gene: -; J gene: TRBJ2-2; clone size: -; V gene: TRBV6-1; CDR3 DNA: TGTGCCAGCAGCGGGGGCACCGGGGAGCTGTTTTTT; CDR3 protein: CASSGGTGELFF
D gene: TRBD1; J gene: TRBJ1-5; clone size: -; V gene: TRBV23-1; CDR3 DNA: TGCGCCAGCAGTCAACCCGGGCAGGGGGCCGGTCAGCCCCAGCATTTT; CDR3 protein: CASSQPGQGAGQPQHF
D gene: -; J gene: TRBJ2-7; clone size: -; V gene: TRBV6-5; CDR3 DNA: TGTGCCAGCAGTTACTCGGGCTATCCCGTGCCCTACGAGCAGTACTTC; CDR3 protein: CASSYSGYPVPYEQYF
D gene: TRBD2; J gene: TRBJ2-1; clone size: -; V gene: TRBV25-1; CDR3 DNA: TGTGCCAGCAGTGAAACCCTTCTTAGCGGGATGAACAATGAGCAGTTCTTC; CDR3 protein: CASSETLLSGMNNEQFF
D gene: TRBD1; J gene: TRBJ2-2; clone size: -; V gene: TRBV5-1; CDR3 DNA: TGCGCCAGCAGCCGAGGGGGCGCAAGGGAGCTGTTTTTT; CDR3 protein: CASSRGGARELFF
D gene: -; J gene: TRBJ2-7; clone size: once; V gene: TRBV7-2; CDR3 DNA: TGTGCCAGCAGCCCCCGCGGGGGCACGGGGTACGAGCAGTACTTC; CDR3 protein: CASSPRGGTGYEQYF
D gene: TRBD2; J gene: TRBJ2-3; clone size: -; V gene: TRBV19; CDR3 DNA: TGTGCCAGTAGTATGCTAGCGGGGCCCACAGATACGCAGTATTTT; CDR3 protein: CASSMLAGPTDTQYF
D gene: -; J gene: TRBJ2-1; clone size: -; V gene: TRBV7-3; CDR3 DNA: TGTGCCAGCAGCTTAAATACCAGAAGTGAGCAGTTCTTC; CDR3 protein: CASSLNTRSEQFF